One T cell receptor (beta chain) is described in this entry. Its antigen is not identified. Trimming cost V 5 bases and J 7 bases, with 14 bases left between them. The CDR3 sequence is 13 residues long. Looked up from germline, CDR1 is SGHAT and CDR2 is FQNNGV. Clones were sequenced by immunoSEQ multiplex PCR, and TCRdb holds only the in-frame ones, with some missing. The sample gives 170,000 or so clones, about nine tenths of which show up once; approximately 2.8% is in the top ten. This record comes from a study of T cell responses to AZD1222 COVID-19 vaccine. Overall study results and limits: Most donors were white British, females outnumbered males, and clonal diversity was possibly underestimated.

The origin of this receptor is an adult in good health. This chain joins TRBV11-2 and TRBJ2-5; D unclear. The starting material was peripheral blood, obtained on day 0 of AZD1222 vaccination. As DNA, the CDR3 is TGTGCCAGCAGCAGGGCAGGAAAGAGGACCCAGTACTTC. Its translation: CASSRAGKRTQYF.